This record concerns one T cell receptor (beta chain) sequence. The CDR3 consists of 13 residues. V was clipped by 4 bases and J by 5 bases, with 9 bases between them. Looked up from germline, CDR1 is SNHLY and CDR2 is FYNNEI. The sample is drawn from a study of blood T cell repertoires in COVID-19. In the study overall: The United States, Italy and Spain supplied acute and convalescent COVID-19 samples. The analysed material was cDNA or gDNA that came from T cells, B-cell-depleted T cells, or PBMCs.

Authors' analysis steps: Reference gene primer amplification gave estimated nucleated cell counts. Profiled with immunoSEQ multiplex PCR; TCRdb holds only in-frame clones, not every one. D and trimming come from the DNA, and the V and J calls and clone size come from that table. Here the sample spans 130,000 or so clones, around 83% being singletons. The chain has TRBV2 and TRBJ2-4, with unresolved D. The source material was peripheral blood. This sequence originates from a man older than 75 with active or convalescent COVID-19. The CDR3 DNA sequence: TGTGCCAGCAGTGGGTCGGTTCAAAACATTCAGTACTTC. Its translation: CASSGSVQNIQYF.